This is a list of T cell receptor beta chains from one sample in a study of a mutant IDH1 vaccine in newly diagnosed glioma. Repertoires were generated with immunoSEQ multiplex PCR, while TCRdb's copy carries only in-frame clones and drops some. The sample yields 42,000 or so clones, roughly 80% seen once. No antigen has been assigned to these receptors. Material: PBMCs, obtained from a glioma patient whose treatment included an IDH1 peptide vaccine. These receptors all stem from a woman aged 45-59 years with glioma. CDR3s include the opening cysteine and the closing phenylalanine or tryptophan. Each record gives: V gene, J gene, D gene, clone size, CDR3 protein, CDR3 DNA. A D gene is named only where the DNA matches it firmly. Clone size is shown for a subset of rows, as once, few, many or a class of expanded clone.

>TRBV12-1|TRBJ2-3|-|-
CASSFARASGGGRDTQYF
TGTGCCAGCAGCTTCGCTCGGGCTAGCGGGGGGGGACGGGATACGCAGTATTTT
>TRBV21-1|TRBJ1-5|-|-
CASSTRDRRPINNQPQHF
TGTGCCAGCAGCACCCGGGACAGGAGGCCGATCAACAATCAGCCCCAGCATTTT
>TRBV11-2|TRBJ1-1|-|-
CASRSVGGKAEAFF
TGTGCCAGCAGATCTGTGGGGGGTAAAGCTGAAGCTTTCTTT
>TRBV19|TRBJ1-1|-|-
CASSPLKKGDTEAFF
TGTGCCAGTAGTCCACTAAAAAAGGGGGACACTGAAGCTTTCTTT
>TRBV5-4|TRBJ2-7|-|-
CASSFAQGSSYEQYF
TGTGCCAGCAGCTTTGCACAGGGTTCTTCCTACGAGCAGTACTTC
>TRBV2|TRBJ1-1|-|-
CASFGGVYAFF
TGTGCCAGCTTTGGGGGCGTCTACGCTTTCTTT
>TRBV4-1|TRBJ2-5|TRBD2|-
CASSQEGLAGSYQETQYF
TGCGCCAGCAGCCAAGAGGGACTAGCGGGGAGCTACCAAGAGACCCAGTACTTC
>TRBV9|TRBJ2-3|-|-
CASSLKAGSTDTQYF
TGTGCCAGCAGTCTCAAAGCCGGGAGCACAGATACGCAGTATTTT
>TRBV7-2|TRBJ1-2|-|-
CASSLPRPIYGYTF
TGTGCCAGCAGCTTGCCGCGGCCGATCTATGGCTACACCTTC
>TRBV5-4|TRBJ2-5|-|-
CASSFPGRRRETQYF
TGTGCCAGCAGCTTTCCGGGTCGAAGGAGAGAGACCCAGTACTTC
>TRBV6-5|TRBJ2-7|TRBD2|-
CASSPQGLDYEQYF
TGTGCCAGCAGCCCCCAAGGACTAGACTACGAGCAGTACTTC
>TRBV10-3|TRBJ2-6|-|-
CAISEPEPSGANVLTF
TGTGCCATCAGTGAGCCTGAACCTTCGGGGGCCAACGTCCTGACTTTC
>TRBV27|TRBJ1-1|-|-
CASRKGPLPAFF
TGTGCCAGCAGAAAGGGGCCTCTTCCAGCTTTCTTT
>TRBV29-1|TRBJ2-7|-|-
CSVDLQGGYEQYF
TGCAGCGTTGATCTCCAAGGGGGCTACGAGCAGTACTTC
>TRBV7-9|TRBJ1-5|-|-
CASSTEGGNQPQHF
TGTGCCAGCAGCACCGAGGGAGGGAATCAGCCCCAGCATTTT
>TRBV7-8|TRBJ2-5|TRBD2|-
CASRKGRGTSETQYF
TGTGCCAGCAGAAAGGGGCGTGGGACTAGCGAGACCCAGTACTTC
>TRBV10-3|TRBJ1-1|-|once
CATGTVNTEAFF
TGTGCCACCGGGACGGTGAACACTGAAGCTTTCTTT
>TRBV7-9|TRBJ2-7|-|-
CASSSYLGHSYEQYF
TGTGCCAGCAGCTCCTACCTTGGGCACTCCTACGAGCAGTACTTC
>TRBV5-5|TRBJ1-2|-|-
CASSPRATNYGYTF
TGTGCCAGCAGCCCAAGGGCGACAAACTATGGCTACACCTTC
>TRBV5-1|TRBJ1-1|TRBD1|-
CASSLGSTGGGIEAFF
TGCGCCAGCAGCTTGGGGTCGACAGGGGGCGGGATTGAAGCTTTCTTT
>TRBV7-2|TRBJ1-3|-|few
CASSSPWTGNTIYF
TGTGCCAGCAGCTCTCCCTGGACTGGAAACACCATATATTTT
>TRBV5-1|TRBJ2-1|-|-
CASSFMGQSSYNEQFF
TGCGCCAGCAGCTTCATGGGACAAAGCTCCTACAATGAGCAGTTCTTC
>TRBV10-3|TRBJ1-5|-|few
CAISEDTHQPQHF
TGTGCCATCAGTGAGGACACGCATCAGCCCCAGCATTTT
>TRBV6-5|TRBJ2-7|-|-
CASSSSGTGYYEQYF
-
>TRBV30|TRBJ1-5|-|once
CAWSVLGTENQPQHF
TGTGCCTGGAGTGTACTCGGGACCGAGAATCAGCCCCAGCATTTT
>TRBV10-2|TRBJ1-1|-|few
CATSSGSATEAFF
TGCGCCACTAGTTCGGGGTCGGCCACTGAAGCTTTCTTT
>TRBV11-3|TRBJ2-5|-|-
CASSLDSIGRGTSEYF
TGTGCCAGCAGCTTAGACTCGATTGGACGCGGGACTTCTGAATACTTC
>TRBV11-3|TRBJ2-6|-|-
CASSLGRAGGSGANVLTF
TGTGCCAGCAGCTTAGGCAGGGCGGGCGGATCTGGGGCCAACGTCCTGACTTTC
>TRBV6-1|TRBJ2-7|-|-
CASSGGYEQYF
TGTGCCAGCAGTGGGGGGTACGAGCAGTACTTC
>TRBV9|TRBJ2-5|TRBD2|-
CASSVGLADQETQYF
TGTGCCAGCAGCGTCGGACTAGCGGACCAAGAGACCCAGTACTTC
>TRBV2|TRBJ2-3|-|-
CASKRGYTDTQYF
TGTGCCAGCAAAAGGGGCTACACAGATACGCAGTATTTT
>TRBV6-1|TRBJ1-5|TRBD1|few
CASRATRTGISNQPQHF
TGTGCCAGCCGTGCCACGCGGACAGGGATTAGTAATCAGCCCCAGCATTTT
>TRBV7-2|TRBJ1-3|-|-
CASSLVSRASGNTIYF
TGTGCCAGCAGCTTGGTGTCGAGGGCCTCAGGAAACACCATATATTTT
>TRBV19|TRBJ2-7|TRBD1|-
CASSIQGQGYEQYF
TGTGCCAGTAGTATACAGGGACAGGGCTACGAGCAGTACTTC
>TRBV7-2|TRBJ2-5|-|-
CASSLEATGTQYF
TGTGCCAGCAGCTTAGAGGCAACGGGGACCCAGTACTTC
>TRBV19|TRBJ2-2|-|-
CASNGHKANTGELFF
TGTGCCAGTAATGGGCACAAAGCGAACACCGGGGAGCTGTTTTTT
>TRBV5-1|TRBJ2-5|-|-
CASSLPQETQYF
TGCGCCAGCAGCTTGCCTCAAGAGACCCAGTACTTC
>TRBV5-1|TRBJ2-1|TRBD2|-
CASSRTLGGANEQFF
TGCGCCAGCAGCCGGACGCTCGGGGGGGCAAATGAGCAGTTCTTC
>TRBV28|TRBJ1-1|-|-
CASRKNTEAFF
TGTGCCAGCAGGAAGAACACTGAAGCTTTCTTT
>TRBV18|TRBJ2-7|TRBD2|-
CASTLSGGIGEQYF
TGTGCCAGTACCTTATCGGGAGGGATCGGCGAGCAGTACTTC
>TRBV5-4|TRBJ1-1|-|once
CASSPGGPGATEAFF
TGTGCCAGCAGTCCCGGAGGGCCGGGGGCGACGGAAGCTTTCTTT
>TRBV9|TRBJ1-2|-|-
CASGVLVLSNYGYTF
TGTGCCAGCGGGGTATTAGTCTTGTCTAACTATGGCTACACCTTC
>TRBV7-2|TRBJ2-5|TRBD1|-
CASSSDRGRGETQYF
TGTGCCAGCAGCTCGGACAGGGGGCGAGGGGAGACCCAGTACTTC
>TRBV30|TRBJ1-2|-|once
CAWTGRGRGGYTF
TGTGCCTGGACGGGCAGGGGTCGAGGTGGCTACACCTTC
>TRBV6-5|TRBJ1-1|-|-
CASSYRHLGGNTEAFF
TGTGCCAGCAGTTACAGACATCTCGGCGGCAACACTGAAGCTTTCTTT
>TRBV7-9|TRBJ2-2|-|-
CASSLTGGATGELFF
TGTGCCAGCAGCCTCACCGGGGGCGCCACCGGGGAGCTGTTTTTT